The sample holds a few counts of the clone carrying this T cell receptor beta chain. Its specificity is unknown. Each of the CD4+ naive, central memory, regulatory and stem cell-like memory populations was sorted via CD45RO/CCR7/CD25/CD127/CD95/CD27. Sorted populations all had greater than 95% purity. After removal of 5 bases from V and 4 bases from J, the junction contained 3 bases not matched to a gene. Looked up from germline, CDR1 is MDHEN and CDR2 is SYDVKM. The CDR3 is made up of 13 amino acids. The data are from a study of beta chain features in type 1 diabetes. The study's findings and limits: Within each of all four CD4+ subsets, Type 1 diabetes patients had TCRB CDR3s that were moderately but significantly shorter.

The entirety of the isolated RNA underwent reverse transcription, so expressed TCRB transcripts were sequenced. This table comes from immunoSEQ multiplex PCR, and its TCRdb copy is limited to in-frame clones, with some not included. Of about 250,000 clones in the sample, approximately 10% were seen once. This TCR derives from a man aged 25 to 40 with type 1 diabetes. Sequenced: naive CD4+ T cells from blood. V is TRBV28 and J is TRBJ2-7; the match to TRBD1 covers 9 bases. CDR3 bases: TGTGCCAGCAGTCCCGGGACAGGGTACGAGCAGTACTTC. This gives the protein CASSPGTGYEQYF.